What follows are 27 T cell receptor beta chains derived from one specimen sequenced in a study of T cells after yellow fever vaccination. TCRdb recomputed calls from the 5' RACE reads with MiXCR, one row per CDR3 protein. The sample includes some 240,000 distinct CDR3 sequences, around 4.9% of them seen just once. The sample was CD4+ T cells sorted from PBMCs, taken on the day of the yellow fever booster vaccination. The receptors were gathered from a man aged 18 to 29 who received the YFV17D yellow fever vaccine.

The rearrangement joins TRBV7-2 to TRBJ1-1; 7 nucleotides line up with TRBD1. V gave up 4 bases and J gave up 12 bases; unmatched junction bases: 14. CDR3 length: 14 amino acids. Germline CDR1 is SGHTA and CDR2 is FQGNSA. CDR3 loop: CASSSQGGSGATFF. In nucleotides, the CDR3 is TGTGCCAGCAGCTCGCAGGGGGGATCAGGAGCGACTTTCTTT.

This chain links TRBV7-3 with TRBJ2-3, with TRBD1 as a possible D gene (6 bases). Trimming removed 3 bases from V and 6 bases from J, with 19 bases in between. This CDR3 is built from 16 residues. CDR1 and CDR2 (germline): SGHTA, FQGTGA. Here the CDR3 DNA reads TGTGCCAGCAGCTTCTTGATTCACAGGGTTTGGGATACGCAGTATTTT. Translation gives CASSFLIHRVWDTQYF.

This clonotype showed up just a few times. Here the CDR3 reads CSASSGWGQETQYF. The DNA of the CDR3 is TGCAGTGCCTCTAGCGGCTGGGGCCAAGAGACCCAGTACTTC. The chain combines TRBV20-1 with TRBJ2-5; 7 bases fit TRBD2. Looked up from germline, CDR1 is DFQATT and CDR2 is SNEGSKA (reference sequence). The CDR3 runs 14 residues. The junction had 8 bases not matched to a gene; V was cut back by 6 bases and J by 1 base.

Only a few counts were recorded for this clonotype. V usage is TRBV4-1 and J usage is TRBJ1-1, with a tentative D call TRBD1 (5 bases). V gave up 4 bases and J gave up 7 bases, with 19 bases separating them. The CDR3 totals 15 residues. Germline loops: CDR1 MGHRA, CDR2 YSYEKL. The CDR3 region is CASSLLTVISGEAFF. CDR3 nucleotide sequence: TGCGCCAGCAGCCTCCTGACAGTAATTAGTGGTGAAGCTTTCTTT.

V and J are TRBV2 and TRBJ1-2, with D unclear. This CDR3 region has 14 residues. Germline values: CDR1 SNHLY, CDR2 FYNNEI. Trimming cost V 3 bases and J 6 bases, with 14 bases left between them. In DNA form, the CDR3 reads TGTGCCAGCAGTGAGCCATATTCATCCCATGGCTACACCTTC. Its translation is CASSEPYSSHGYTF.

This clonotype was found many times. The chain has TRBV5-4 and TRBJ2-3; unclear D gene. Trimming removed 4 bases from V and 2 bases from J, with 11 bases in between. This CDR3 has 14 residues. The germline CDR1 and CDR2 sequences are SGHNT and YYREEE (reference sequence). This CDR3 reads CASSAGLVTDTQYF. CDR3 DNA sequence: TGTGCCAGCAGCGCCGGGCTAGTCACAGATACGCAGTATTTT. The whole variable domain, remainder taken from reference TRBV5-4 and TRBJ2-3, is ETGVTQSPTHLIKTRGQQVTLRCSSQSGHNTVSWYQQALGQGPQFIFQYYREEENGRGNFPPRFSGLQFPNYSSELNVNALELDDSALYLCASSAGLVTDTQYFGPGTRLTVL.

This chain links TRBV20-1 with TRBJ2-3; the D gene is possibly TRBD2 (6 bases). The CDR3 has 11 amino acids. V was cut by 2 bases and J by 7 bases, with 7 bases left in between. Germline values: CDR1 DFQATT, CDR2 SNEGSKA (reference sequence). CDR3 coding DNA: TGCAGTGCTAGACGGGGGTATACGCAGTATTTT. Encoded protein: CSARRGYTQYF.

This clonotype was seen more than once but under ten times. The V and J genes are TRBV10-3 and TRBJ1-2; 8 positions agree with TRBD1. CDR3 length equals 16 residues. With V trimmed by 6 bases and J by 0 bases, 9 bases remained unmatched. Germline CDR1 is ENHRY and CDR2 is SYGVKD. CDR3 residues: CAIRETGAGTNYGYTF. Written as DNA, the CDR3 is TGTGCCATCAGAGAGACAGGGGCTGGAACTAACTATGGCTACACCTTC.

This clonotype was counted many times. This rearrangement joins TRBV5-1 to TRBJ2-5, with D perhaps given as TRBD1 or TRBD2 (5 bases each). The ends were cut back, 0 bases at V and 4 bases at J, with 7 bases in the middle. Germline V gene sequence: CDR1 SGHRS, CDR2 YFSETQ. The CDR3 loop spans 13 amino acids. CDR3 nucleotides: TGCGCCAGCAGCTTGGAGGGGAGAGAGACCCAGTACTTC. Translated: CASSLEGRETQYF.

A single count supports this clonotype. This sequence joins TRBV29-1 and TRBJ1-6, with 7 bases fitting TRBD1. V lost 6 bases and J lost 6; bases outside the gene matches: 5. From germline, CDR1 is SQVTM and CDR2 ANQGSEA. The CDR3 extends over 13 amino acids. The CDR3 DNA is TGCAGCGTACGGACAGGTAGTAATTCACCCCTCCACTTT. It translates to CSVRTGSNSPLHF.

This clonotype has a count of ten or more. The rearrangement uses TRBV6-5 and TRBJ1-5; D not certain. V lost 0 bases, J lost 6 bases, and 9 bases lay in between. Germline loops: CDR1 MNHEY, CDR2 SVGAGI. The CDR3 is 14 residues long. The CDR3 DNA follows: TGTGCCAGCAGTTACTCAGGGTCGGGTCAGCCCCAGCATTTT. Encoded protein: CASSYSGSGQPQHF.

At least ten counts were recorded for this clonotype. The V call is TRBV2, the J call TRBJ1-5; TRBD1 might be the D (6 bases). This CDR3 has 16 amino acids. Germline V gene data show CDR1 as SNHLY and CDR2 as FYNNEI. Trimming took off 6 bases at V and 5 bases at J, with 20 bases between the two ends. This CDR3 reads CASRGDIFGGDQPQHF. DNA of the CDR3: TGTGCCAGCAGGGGGGACATATTCGGAGGCGATCAGCCCCAGCATTTT.

The genes are TRBV10-1 and TRBJ1-4; D is possibly TRBD1 (6 bases). This CDR3 is built from 13 residues. V lost 3 bases, J lost 8 bases, and 10 bases lay in between. Germline assignment: CDR1 WNHNN and CDR2 SYGVQD (reference sequence). DNA of the CDR3: TGCGCCAGCAGTGACAGGGGACCGGAAAAACTGTTTTTT. Protein: CASSDRGPEKLFF.

The chain uses TRBV6-2 or TRBV6-3 and TRBJ2-2; D assignment may be TRBD1 or TRBD2 (6 bases each). The CDR3 is made up of 14 amino acids. The germline V gene has CDR1 MNHEY and CDR2 SVGEGT. V shed 6 bases and J shed 7 bases, with 15 bases lying between them. The CDR3 coding sequence is TGTGCCAGCAGCCCTAGCGCAGGGGTCGGGGAGCTGTTTTTT. Protein product: CASSPSAGVGELFF.

This clonotype was seen more than once but under ten times. The V call is TRBV3-1, the J call TRBJ2-6; a weak D match, TRBD2 (5 bases). Looked up from germline, CDR1 is LGHDT and CDR2 is YNNKEL (reference sequence). The CDR3 sequence is 16 residues long. The V and J ends lost 0 bases and 2 bases respectively, with 8 bases between them. CDR3 in DNA: TGTGCCAGCAGCCAAGATGTCGGGGCTGGGGCCAACGTCCTGACTTTC. As protein: CASSQDVGAGANVLTF.

This clonotype was detected only once. The rearrangement links TRBV25-1 to TRBJ2-5, with a tentative D call TRBD1 (5 bases). V gave up 2 bases and J gave up 7 bases, with 14 bases separating them. Germline CDR1 and CDR2: MGHDK and SYGVNS. This CDR3 has 14 amino acids. The CDR3 nucleotides are TGTGCCAGCAGTGAAAGGGGTCAGGGCGCGACCCAGTACTTC. This encodes CASSERGQGATQYF.

This clonotype was seen more than once but under ten times. This rearrangement joins TRBV9 to TRBJ2-3; 10 bases align to TRBD2. The CDR3 is 16 amino acids. CDR1 is SGDLS, CDR2 YYNGEE, per germline. V was clipped by 3 bases and J by 2 bases; unmatched bases: 6. CDR3 DNA: TGTGCCAGCAGCGCCATAGCGGGGGGCATCACAGATACGCAGTATTTT. It specifies CASSAIAGGITDTQYF.

J is TRBJ2-3 and V is TRBV6-1, with 7 bases lining up with TRBD2. The CDR3 covers 17 residues. Germline V gene sequence: CDR1 MNHNS, CDR2 SASEGT. V lost 7 bases and J lost 2; bases outside the gene matches: 15. DNA of the CDR3: TGTGCCAGCAAGGAGACTTACTTGGGGGGGATCACAGATACGCAGTATTTT. This translates into CASKETYLGGITDTQYF.

This clonotype was seen ten or more times. The gene calls are TRBV4-1 and TRBJ1-1, with 8 nucleotides matching TRBD1. The CDR3 consists of 17 residues. The V and J ends lost 0 bases and 1 base, in that order; junction bases with no gene match: 7. Germline lookup yields CDR1 MGHRA and CDR2 YSYEKL. The CDR3 reads CASSQENRGKANTEAFF. CDR3 sequence (DNA): TGCGCCAGCAGCCAAGAGAACAGGGGGAAGGCGAACACTGAAGCTTTCTTT.

The rearrangement uses TRBV7-9 and TRBJ2-7; perhaps TRBD1 as D (6 bases). The V end lost 0 bases, the J end lost 11 bases, and 11 bases lay between the germline ends. The CDR3 length is 12 residues. CDR1 is SEHNR, CDR2 FQNEAQ, per germline (reference sequence). CDR3 DNA sequence: TGTGCCAGCAGCTTAGCCCCAGGGGCTGAGTACTTC. Translation gives CASSLAPGAEYF.

This clonotype was detected only a few times. This chain uses TRBV20-1 with TRBJ2-5; tentatively, D is TRBD2 (6 bases). The CDR3 totals 16 residues. Trimming left V 0 bases short and J 5 bases short, with 19 bases between. The germline CDR1 and CDR2 sequences are DFQATT and SNEGSKA (reference sequence). This CDR3 is CSARDIRDPGAETQYF. The CDR3 DNA sequence: TGCAGTGCTAGAGACATACGGGACCCGGGAGCCGAGACCCAGTACTTC.

This chain connects TRBV6-5 to TRBJ1-1; D unclear. Trimming removed 6 bases at V and 4 bases at J, with 18 bases between. The CDR3 is 15 residues long. Germline CDR1 MNHEY, CDR2 SVGAGI. The DNA of the CDR3 is TGTGCCAGCAGCCTCACACCCGGACTTGGCACTGAAGCTTTCTTT. Amino acids: CASSLTPGLGTEAFF.

This clonotype was seen repeatedly, ten times or more. J is TRBJ2-1 and V is TRBV12-3 or TRBV12-4; the match to TRBD1 covers 8 bases. CDR3 length: 15 amino acids. V was clipped by 7 bases and J by 5 bases; unmatched bases: 10. The CDR3 bases are TGTGCCAGCATTCGACAGGGGACTCCGAACAATGAGCAGTTCTTC. The encoded protein is CASIRQGTPNNEQFF.

In its sample, this clonotype was seen many times. This chain links TRBV9 with TRBJ2-4, with D perhaps assigned TRBD1 or TRBD2 (6 bases each). The CDR3 is 16 amino acids. Trimming removed 4 bases at V and 9 bases at J, with 23 bases between. CDR1 is SGDLS and CDR2 is YYNGEE in the germline V gene. Here the CDR3 reads CASSPRGDQQGGIQYF. The CDR3 DNA reads TGTGCCAGCAGCCCTAGGGGGGACCAACAAGGGGGCATTCAGTACTTC. The full variable domain, its missing parts supplied by reference TRBV9 and TRBJ2-4, is DSGVTQTPKHLITATGQRVTLRCSPRSGDLSVYWYQQSLDQGLQFLIQYYNGEERAKGNILERFSAQQFPDLHSELNLSSLELGDSALYFCASSPRGDQQGGIQYFGAGTRLSVL.

The CDR3 loop reads CASSLTRRGAGTGANVLTF. CDR3 bases: TGTGCCAGCAGCCTCACGAGGAGGGGGGCGGGGACTGGGGCCAACGTCCTGACTTTC. This rearrangement joins TRBV11-2 to TRBJ2-6, with D possibly being TRBD1 or TRBD2 (6 bases each). In germline, CDR1 is SGHAT, CDR2 FQNNGV. The CDR3 sequence is 19 residues long. The V end was cut by 5 bases, the J end by 2 bases, with 22 bases between.

This clonotype showed up just a few times. The rearrangement links TRBV5-1 to TRBJ1-3; D is possibly TRBD1 (6 bases). CDR1 is SGHRS and CDR2 is YFSETQ in the germline V gene. The V end lost 1 base, the J end lost 1 base, and 15 bases lay between the germline ends. This CDR3 contains 17 residues. The CDR3 DNA is TGCGCCAGCAGCTTGACAGGGCTAAGCGGATCTGGAAACACCATATATTTT. It is translated as CASSLTGLSGSGNTIYF.

The V gene is TRBV7-9, the J gene TRBJ2-5, with 7 bases matching TRBD2. The CDR3 extends over 18 amino acids. Trimming removed 5 bases from V and 2 bases from J; junction bases left unmatched: 17. Germline V lookup: CDR1 SEHNR, CDR2 FQNEAQ (reference sequence). CDR3 residues: CASSKLGLAEFFQETQYF. The CDR3 nucleotides are TGTGCCAGCAGCAAACTGGGGCTAGCGGAGTTTTTTCAAGAGACCCAGTACTTC. Full variable domain (rest looked up from reference TRBV7-9 and TRBJ2-5): DTGVSQNPRHKITKRGQNVTFRCDPISEHNRLYWYRQTLGQGPEFLTYFQNEAQLEKSRLLSDRFSAERPKGSFSTLEIQRTEQGDSAMYLCASSKLGLAEFFQETQYFGPGTRLLVL.